This T cell receptor beta chain was sequenced in a study of shared clonotypes between healthy human individuals. Study-wide findings and caveats: The study generally estimated greater richness for naive than memory subsets.

Cells designated naive CD8 were CD45RO-negative and were positively selected for CCR7, with terminally differentiated effector memory CD45RA+ cells excluded. Comment on this clone: Its specificity is not known.

Authors' analysis steps: ImmunoSEQ output lacked quality scores and full-length reads, limiting matched filtering. The assay was immunoSEQ multiplex PCR, and TCRdb's table has in-frame clones only and misses some. Clonal size and the V and J genes are those of that table, whereas D and trimming came from the DNA. The sample lists millions of clones; approximately 94% were seen once. The V gene lost 2 bases and the J gene lost 9 bases, with 17 bases spanning the gap. The CDR3 has 15 residues. CDR1 and CDR2 from the germline V gene are SGHTA and FQGTGA. The origin of this receptor is a man aged 18 to 30 in good health. Some clones in this sample may be carry-over from other donors' samples. This rearrangement joins TRBV7-3 to TRBJ2-1; perhaps D is TRBD1 or TRBD2 (5 bases each). Source material: naive CD8+ T cells from PBMCs. The CDR3 DNA reads TGTGCCAGCAGCTTAGGTTACGGGACGGTCGCTGAGCAGTTCTTC. Translation gives CASSLGYGTVAEQFF.